The sequence of this TCR beta chain was determined in a study of CD8+CD57+ T cells in acquired aplastic anemia. General observations from the study: Sharing between patients and controls was observed for some 27 CD8+ CDR3 sequences.

Trimming cost V 6 bases and J 6 bases, with 12 bases left between them. Germline V lookup: CDR1 LNHDA, CDR2 SQIVND (reference sequence). The CDR3 is 13 residues long. The template for TCR beta VDJ and CDR3 sequence profiling was genomic DNA. TCRdb passed the reads through MiXCR, listing each CDR3 protein once. Among around 200,000 distinct CDR3 sequences listed, roughly 50% were seen once. For sequencing, patients were chosen who had shown expansion of CD8+CD57+ cells by flow cytometry. About this clonotype: Its antigen is still unknown.

Sequences were obtained from sorted CD4+, CD8+, or CD8+CD57+ T cells (not recorded which) from PBMCs. V and J are TRBV19 and TRBJ1-5; weak D call: TRBD1 (5 bases). The origin of this receptor is a human donor with aplastic anemia. CDR3 nucleotides: TGTGCCAGTAGCCAGGGTACACGTCAGCCCCAGCATTTT. Its protein product is CASSQGTRQPQHF.